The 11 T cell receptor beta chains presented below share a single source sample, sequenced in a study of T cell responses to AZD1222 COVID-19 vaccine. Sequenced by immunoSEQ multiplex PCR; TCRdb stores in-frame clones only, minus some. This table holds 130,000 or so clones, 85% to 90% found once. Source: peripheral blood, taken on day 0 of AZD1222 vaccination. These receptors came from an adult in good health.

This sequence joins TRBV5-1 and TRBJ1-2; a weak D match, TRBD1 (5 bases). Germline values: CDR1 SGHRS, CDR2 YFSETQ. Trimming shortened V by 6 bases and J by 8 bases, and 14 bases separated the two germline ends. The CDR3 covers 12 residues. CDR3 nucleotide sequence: TGCGCCAGCAAGGCGGGGGGTGGCGGCTACACCTTC. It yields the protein CASKAGGGGYTF.

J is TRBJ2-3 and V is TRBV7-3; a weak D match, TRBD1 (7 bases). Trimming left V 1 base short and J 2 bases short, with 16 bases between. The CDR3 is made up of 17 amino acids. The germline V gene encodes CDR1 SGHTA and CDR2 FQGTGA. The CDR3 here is CASSLKAAGGFTDTQYF. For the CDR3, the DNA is TGTGCCAGCAGCTTAAAGGCGGCAGGGGGGTTCACAGATACGCAGTATTTT.

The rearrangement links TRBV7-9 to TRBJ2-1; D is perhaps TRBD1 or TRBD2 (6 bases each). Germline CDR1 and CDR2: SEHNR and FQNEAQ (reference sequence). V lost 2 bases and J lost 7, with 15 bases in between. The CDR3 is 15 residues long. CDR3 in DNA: TGTGCCAGCAGCTTAAGTTACACAGGGAGGAATGAGCAGTTCTTC. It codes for CASSLSYTGRNEQFF.

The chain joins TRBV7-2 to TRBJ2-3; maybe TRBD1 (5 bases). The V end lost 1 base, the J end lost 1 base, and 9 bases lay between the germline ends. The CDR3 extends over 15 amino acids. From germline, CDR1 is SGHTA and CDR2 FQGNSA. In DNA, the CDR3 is TGTGCCAGCAGCTTAGGGGGCTGGGGCACAGATACGCAGTATTTT. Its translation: CASSLGGWGTDTQYF.

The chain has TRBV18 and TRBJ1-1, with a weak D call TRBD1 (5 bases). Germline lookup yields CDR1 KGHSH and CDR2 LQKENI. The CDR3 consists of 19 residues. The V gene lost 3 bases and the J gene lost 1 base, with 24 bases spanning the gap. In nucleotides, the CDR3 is TGTGCCAGCTCACCCAGGGAATTGATTCACCTCTCCGGGAACACTGAAGCTTTCTTT. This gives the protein CASSPRELIHLSGNTEAFF.

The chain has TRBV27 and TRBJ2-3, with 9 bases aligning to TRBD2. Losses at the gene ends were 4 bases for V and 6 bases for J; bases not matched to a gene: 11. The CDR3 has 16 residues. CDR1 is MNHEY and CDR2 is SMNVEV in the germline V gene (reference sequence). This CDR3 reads CASSSGTSSVSDTQYF. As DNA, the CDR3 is TGTGCCAGCAGTTCAGGGACTAGCTCCGTCAGCGATACGCAGTATTTT.

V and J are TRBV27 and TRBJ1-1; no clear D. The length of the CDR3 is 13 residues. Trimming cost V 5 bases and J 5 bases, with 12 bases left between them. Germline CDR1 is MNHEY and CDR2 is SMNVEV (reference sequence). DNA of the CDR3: TGTGCCAGCAGTCTCACCCTAAGGACTGAAGCTTTCTTT. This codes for CASSLTLRTEAFF.

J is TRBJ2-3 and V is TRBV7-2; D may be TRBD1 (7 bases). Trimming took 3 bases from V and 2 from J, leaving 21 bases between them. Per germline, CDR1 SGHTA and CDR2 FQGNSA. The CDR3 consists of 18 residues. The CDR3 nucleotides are TGTGCCAGCAGCTTGTTGAGGGACAGCGCGGGGTACACAGATACGCAGTATTTT. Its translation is CASSLLRDSAGYTDTQYF.

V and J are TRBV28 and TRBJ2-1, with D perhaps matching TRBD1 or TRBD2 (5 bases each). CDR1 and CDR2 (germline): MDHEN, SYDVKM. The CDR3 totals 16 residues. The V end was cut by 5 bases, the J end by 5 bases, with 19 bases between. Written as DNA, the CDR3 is TGTGCCAGCAGTGGGCCCGGGACCCCCCACAACAATGAGCAGTTCTTC. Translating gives CASSGPGTPHNNEQFF.

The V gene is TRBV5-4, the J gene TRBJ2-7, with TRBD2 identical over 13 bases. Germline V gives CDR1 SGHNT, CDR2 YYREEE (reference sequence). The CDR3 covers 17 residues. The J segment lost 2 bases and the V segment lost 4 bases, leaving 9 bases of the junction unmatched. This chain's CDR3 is CASSGRTSGGSPYEQYF. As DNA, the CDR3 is TGTGCCAGCAGCGGGAGGACTAGCGGGGGTAGTCCCTACGAGCAGTACTTC.

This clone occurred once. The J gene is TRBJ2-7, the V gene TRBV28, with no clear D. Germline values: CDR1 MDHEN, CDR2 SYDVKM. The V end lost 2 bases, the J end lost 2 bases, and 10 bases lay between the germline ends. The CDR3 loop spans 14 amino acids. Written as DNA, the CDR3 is TGTGCCAGCAGTTTAGTCCCGATTACCTACGAGCAGTACTTC. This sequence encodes CASSLVPITYEQYF. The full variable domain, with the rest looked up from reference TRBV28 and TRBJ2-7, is DVKVTQSSRYLVKRTGEKVFLECVQDMDHENMFWYRQDPGLGLRLIYFSYDVKMKEKGDIPEGYSVSREKKERFSLILESASTNQTSMYLCASSLVPITYEQYFGPGTRLTVT.